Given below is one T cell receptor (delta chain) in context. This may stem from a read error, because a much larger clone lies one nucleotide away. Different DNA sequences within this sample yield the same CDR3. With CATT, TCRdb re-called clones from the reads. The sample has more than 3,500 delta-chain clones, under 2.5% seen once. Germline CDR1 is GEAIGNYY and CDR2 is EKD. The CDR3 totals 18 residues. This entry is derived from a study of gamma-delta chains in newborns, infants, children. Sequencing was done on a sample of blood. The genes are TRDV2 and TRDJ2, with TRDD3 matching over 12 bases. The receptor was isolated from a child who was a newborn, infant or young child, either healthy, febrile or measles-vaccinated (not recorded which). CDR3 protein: CACDPLLGDTALTAQLFF. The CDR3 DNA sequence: TGCGCCTGTGACCCCCTACTGGGGGATACTGCTTTGACAGCACAACTCTTCTTT.